This TCR beta chain was captured by sequencing in a study of radiotherapy plus CTLA-4 blockade in lung cancer. The method was immunoSEQ multiplex PCR; TCRdb's version includes in-frame clones alone and lacks a portion of them. The sample includes 120,000 or so clones, about 90% of them seen just once. Germline V gene data show CDR1 as SEHNR and CDR2 as FQNEAQ (reference sequence). The V end was cut by 5 bases, the J end by 3 bases, with 11 bases between. This CDR3 is 13 amino acids long. The receptor was isolated from a human donor with non-small cell lung cancer that progressed on radiotherapy plus ipilimumab. Sequenced here: peripheral blood, sampled from a patient treated with radiotherapy plus ipilimumab. The chain has TRBV7-9 and TRBJ2-7; D might be TRBD2 (5 bases). The CDR3 nucleotides read TGTGCCAGCAGCCCGAGGGTTAGCTACGAGCAGTACTTC. Amino acid sequence: CASSPRVSYEQYF.